This T cell receptor (beta chain) appears in the sequencing data of a study of shared clonotypes between healthy human individuals. General study findings and limits: When naive CD4 clonotypes were compared across a few donors, around 5% were shared.

As concerns this clone: Its antigen is still unknown.

Caucasian adults residing in Nashville, Tennessee made up all the donors. It was about 210 ng DNA, around 32,000 T cell genomes, that sorted-subset replicate PCRs used. The protocol was immunoSEQ multiplex PCR, while the TCRdb copy is restricted to in-frame clones and leaves out a portion. The sample includes more than 2 million clones, 85% to 95% of them seen just once. This CDR3 spans 12 amino acids. V lost 1 base and J lost 8, with 5 bases in between. Germline CDR1 is SGHVS and CDR2 is FNYEAQ. Sequencing was performed on naive CD4+ T cells sorted from blood. Described subset: CD45RA+ positively selected. V and J are TRBV7-6 and TRBJ1-4; D uncertain. The TCR originated in a man between 18 and 35 years old in good health. In DNA form, the CDR3 reads TGTGCCAGCAGCTTAGATCCAGAAAAACTGTTTTTT. Its protein product is CASSLDPEKLFF.